The clone carrying this T cell receptor (beta chain) was seen ten or more times. Its antigen is unidentified. Unmatched junction bases numbered 10, after V lost 6 bases and J lost 5 bases. The length of the CDR3 is 15 residues. The sample comes from a study of T cell repertoires in cytomegalovirus infection. Overall study results and limits: Dominating the ex vivo response were HLA-C-restricted CMV-specific TCR beta clonotypes.

TCRdb reprocessed the reads via MiXCR and lists one record per CDR3 protein. The table has about 830,000 distinct CDR3 sequences, 32% seen once. The specimen comprised cultured CD8+ T cells from PBMCs, sampled from culture after CMV antigen stimulation. The sequence derives from a human donor in good health (CMV status not recorded). Some clones in this sample may be carry-over from other donors' samples. The rearrangement uses TRBV12-3 or TRBV12-4 and TRBJ2-1; 7 positions match TRBD1. CDR3 sequence: CASSSTGDGNNEQFF. Here the CDR3 DNA reads TGTGCCAGCAGCTCCACAGGGGATGGGAACAATGAGCAGTTCTTC.